The rows below give T cell receptor beta chains drawn from one sample of a study of molecular identifiers for immune sequencing clone quantification. Each CDR3 protein is one row after TCRdb ran MiXCR on the PCR reads. The data contain tens of thousands of distinct CDR3 sequences, about 23% of them seen just once; the ten biggest clones take up about 0.8%. Sequenced: naive CD8+ T cells from blood, with Jurkat cell RNA spiked in. Receptors were obtained from a human donor in good health. Some libraries in this study had Jurkat cell RNA spiked in. Both conserved end residues are part of each CDR3. Each record gives: clone size, J gene, D gene, V gene, CDR3 DNA, CDR3 protein. D genes are given only for firm matches. A row's size may be missing; if present it is once, few, many or a size class.

>many|TRBJ2-7|.|TRBV30
TGTGCCTGGAGTGAAAATTCTCGGGAGCAGTACTTC
CAWSENSREQYF
>.|TRBJ2-7|.|TRBV20-1
TGCAGTACTAAAGACCGGGGAAGTGACGAGCAGTACTTC
CSTKDRGSDEQYF
>few|TRBJ2-1|TRBD2|TRBV11-3
TGTGCCAGCAGCTCTCGACTAGCGGACTACAATGAGCAGTTCTTC
CASSSRLADYNEQFF
>many|TRBJ2-5|.|TRBV12-3/TRBV12-4
TGTGCCAGCAGTACCCAAGAGACCCAGTACTTC
CASSTQETQYF
>.|TRBJ2-5|TRBD1|TRBV7-9
TGTGCCAGCAGCGGGCGGACAGGCGAAGAGACCCAGTACTTC
CASSGRTGEETQYF
>.|TRBJ2-3|TRBD1|TRBV27
TGTGCCAGCAGTCTCGTGAGGACAGGGCGAGATACGCAGTATTTT
CASSLVRTGRDTQYF
>.|TRBJ2-7|.|TRBV7-6
TGTGCCAGCAGCGCCGGGCCGGGAGCCTACGAGCAGTACTTC
CASSAGPGAYEQYF
>few|TRBJ2-1|.|TRBV5-3
TGTGCCAGCAGCTTGGAGGAAGGGCTGAATTATGAGCAGTTCTTC
CASSLEEGLNYEQFF
>few|TRBJ2-3|.|TRBV20-1
TGCAGTGCCGTAGCGGAACGCACAGATACGCAGTATTTT
CSAVAERTDTQYF
>many|TRBJ2-7|TRBD1|TRBV4-3
TGCGCCAGCAGCCAAGATATAGGACAGGGGATTTGGGAGCAGTACTTC
CASSQDIGQGIWEQYF
>many|TRBJ2-7|.|TRBV6-2/TRBV6-3
TGTGCCAGCAGCCAGGGTTCCCGCGAGCAGTACTTC
CASSQGSREQYF
>.|TRBJ2-1|.|TRBV30
TGTGCCTGGACCTGGGGCAGGGTAGAGAATGAGCAGTTCTTC
CAWTWGRVENEQFF
>few|TRBJ2-5|.|TRBV11-2
TGTGCCAGCAGCTCTCCCCTCCAAGAGACCCAGTACTTC
CASSSPLQETQYF
>many|TRBJ2-1|TRBD2|TRBV11-2
TGTGCCAGCAGCCCAGGGACTAGGGGGTCCAATGAGCAGTTCTTC
CASSPGTRGSNEQFF
>many|TRBJ1-1|.|TRBV12-5
TGTGCTAGTGGCCCCTCAACTGAAGCTTTCTTT
CASGPSTEAFF
>.|TRBJ2-5|.|TRBV21-1
TGTGCCAGCAGCAAAGGGCTAGCGGGAGGTCCGACCCAGTACTTC
CASSKGLAGGPTQYF
>many|TRBJ2-7|.|TRBV10-3
TGTGCCATCAGTGACGACCTAGGGTACGAGCAGTACTTC
CAISDDLGYEQYF
>many|TRBJ2-2|.|TRBV7-9
TGTGCCAGCTTAGCGTCGAACACCGGGGAGCTGTTTTTT
CASLASNTGELFF
>many|TRBJ2-3|TRBD2|TRBV5-1
TGCGCCAGCAGCTTGGAAGTCGCGGGAGGGCCAGTCTTTACAGATACGCAGTATTTT
CASSLEVAGGPVFTDTQYF
>.|TRBJ2-1|.|TRBV7-9
TGTGCCAGCAGCCCGAGTACGGGGCTAACCTACAATGAGCAGTTCTTC
CASSPSTGLTYNEQFF
>once|TRBJ2-1|.|TRBV19
TGTGCCAGTAGTATAGGCACCTACAATGAGCAGTTCTTC
CASSIGTYNEQFF
>few|TRBJ2-3|.|TRBV4-3
TGCGCCAGCAGCCAAGAGGGCAGGGTGGACACAGATACGCAGTATTTT
CASSQEGRVDTDTQYF
>many|TRBJ1-6|.|TRBV20-1
TGCAGTGCTAGAGACAGGGAGAGCTCCTATAATTCACCCCTCCACTTT
CSARDRESSYNSPLHF
>few|TRBJ2-7|TRBD1|TRBV5-6
TGTGCCAGCAGCTTGCGGGACAGGACCTACGAGCAGTACTTC
CASSLRDRTYEQYF
>.|TRBJ2-2|TRBD2|TRBV20-1
TGCAGTGCTAGAGATGCCTCTAGCGGCACCGGGGAGCCGTTTTTT
CSARDASSGTGEPFF
>.|TRBJ2-1|.|TRBV11-3
TGTGCCAGCAGCTTCCCGGGAGCGGCTGAGCAGTTCTTC
CASSFPGAAEQFF
>many|TRBJ1-5|.|TRBV27
TGTGCCAGCAGTTTGGCAGGGCCTAGCAATCAGCCCCAGCATTTT
CASSLAGPSNQPQHF
>few|TRBJ2-7|TRBD1|TRBV5-5
TGTGCCAGCAGCCCGGACAGGGGGCCGCTAGTGGGCGAGCAGTACTTC
CASSPDRGPLVGEQYF
>many|TRBJ2-3|.|TRBV9
TGTGCCAGCACGACCGGGGCGTCTAGCACAGATACGCAGTATTTT
CASTTGASSTDTQYF
>few|TRBJ2-7|.|TRBV20-1
TGCAGTGCTAGAGAGCTGGTGGTTAGCTACGAGCAGTACTTC
CSARELVVSYEQYF
>few|TRBJ2-7|.|TRBV5-6
TGTGCCAGCAAAATTCAGGGGTCCTACGAGCAGTACTTC
CASKIQGSYEQYF
>many|TRBJ2-7|TRBD2|TRBV7-9
TGTGCCAGCAGCCAGGGCACGGGAGGCTACGAGCAGTACTTC
CASSQGTGGYEQYF
>many|TRBJ2-7|.|TRBV6-5
TGTGCCAGCAGTTCGCTCCGGGAGATCCACTACGAGCAGTACTTC
CASSSLREIHYEQYF
>.|TRBJ2-3|TRBD2|TRBV11-2
TGTGCCAGCAGCCCCGGTCAACTAGCGAGCACAGATACGCAGTATTTT
CASSPGQLASTDTQYF
>.|TRBJ2-7|.|TRBV4-3
TGCGCCGGCGGCCGAGGGCGGGCGGGTGGCTCCTGCGAGCGGTGCTTC
CAGGRGRAGGSCERCF
>many|TRBJ2-3|TRBD2|TRBV6-5
TGTGCCAGCACGACTAGCGGGAAATCGGTCACAGATACGCAGTATTTT
CASTTSGKSVTDTQYF
>many|TRBJ1-4|.|TRBV13
TGTGCCAGCACCACAGCAACTAATGAAAAACTGTTTTTT
CASTTATNEKLFF
>.|TRBJ1-1|.|TRBV19
TGTGCCAGTGCCCTTCCGGTCTCTGAAGCTTTCTTT
CASALPVSEAFF
>.|TRBJ2-7|.|TRBV30
TGTGCCTGGAGTGGGGACAACTACGAGCAGTACTTC
CAWSGDNYEQYF
>.|TRBJ2-2|.|TRBV7-9
TGTGCCAGCAGCCGCCAGGGGACCGGGGAGCTGGTTTTT
CASSRQGTGELVF
>many|TRBJ2-5|.|TRBV7-8
TGTGCCAGCAGTCGAGGGACTCGCCTTAAAGAGACCCAGTACTTC
CASSRGTRLKETQYF
>many|TRBJ2-7|.|TRBV3-1
TGTGCCAGCAGCCCCGGTTCCTACGAGCAGTACTTC
CASSPGSYEQYF
>.|TRBJ1-5|TRBD1|TRBV12-3/TRBV12-4
TGTGCCAGCAGCTCCGGACAGGCGGAGATCCCGTCCCCGCCTTTT
CASSSGQAEIPSPPF
>many|TRBJ1-5|.|TRBV7-9
TGTGCCAGCAGCTTAGCAGGGTTGGGGAATCAGCCCCAGCATTTT
CASSLAGLGNQPQHF
>many|TRBJ2-6|.|TRBV20-1
TGCAGTGCCCGGGACGTTATGGCCAACGTCCTGACTTTC
CSARDVMANVLTF
>many|TRBJ2-5|TRBD1|TRBV29-1
TGCAGCGTTGAGTGGCAGGGGGCGGGAGAGACCCAGTACTTC
CSVEWQGAGETQYF
>.|TRBJ2-7|TRBD1|TRBV11-2
TGTGCCAGCAGCTTTCCGGGACAGGGTTACGAGCAGTACTTC
CASSFPGQGYEQYF
>few|TRBJ2-3|TRBD2|TRBV2
TGTGCCAGCAGTGCTAGCGGGGTAGGAGATACGCAGTATTTT
CASSASGVGDTQYF
>.|TRBJ2-6|.|TRBV6-5
TGTGCCAGCAGTTACACCGAGGCTGGGGCCAACGTCCTGACTTTC
CASSYTEAGANVLTF
>many|TRBJ2-3|TRBD2|TRBV24-1
TGTGCCACCAGTGATCATACTAGCGGCACAGATACGCAGTATTTT
CATSDHTSGTDTQYF